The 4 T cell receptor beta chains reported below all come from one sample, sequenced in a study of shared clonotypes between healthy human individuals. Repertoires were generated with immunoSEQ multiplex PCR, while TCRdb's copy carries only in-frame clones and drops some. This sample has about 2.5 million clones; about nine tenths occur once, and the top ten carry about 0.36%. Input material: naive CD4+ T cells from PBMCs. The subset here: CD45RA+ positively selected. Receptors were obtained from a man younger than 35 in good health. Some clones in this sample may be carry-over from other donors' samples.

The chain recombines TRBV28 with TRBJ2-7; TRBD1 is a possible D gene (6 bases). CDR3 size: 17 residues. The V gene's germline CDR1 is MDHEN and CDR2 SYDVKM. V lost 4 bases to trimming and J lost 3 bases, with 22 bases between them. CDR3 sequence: CASSSAGTPRGDYEQYF. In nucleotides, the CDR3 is TGTGCCAGCAGTTCCGCCGGGACACCGAGGGGAGACTACGAGCAGTACTTC.

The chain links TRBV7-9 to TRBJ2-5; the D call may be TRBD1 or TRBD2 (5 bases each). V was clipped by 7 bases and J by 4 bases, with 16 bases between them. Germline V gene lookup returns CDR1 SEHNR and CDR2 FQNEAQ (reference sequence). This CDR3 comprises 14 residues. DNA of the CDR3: TGTGCCAGCACCCTACGGGGCGCTCTAGAGACCCAGTACTTC. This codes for CASTLRGALETQYF.

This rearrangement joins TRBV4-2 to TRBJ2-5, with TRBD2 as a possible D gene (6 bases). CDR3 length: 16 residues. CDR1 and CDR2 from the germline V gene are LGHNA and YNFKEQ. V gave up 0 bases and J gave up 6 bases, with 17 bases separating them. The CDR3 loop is CASSQENWGRQKTQYF. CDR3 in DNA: TGTGCCAGCAGCCAAGAGAATTGGGGGAGGCAGAAGACCCAGTACTTC.

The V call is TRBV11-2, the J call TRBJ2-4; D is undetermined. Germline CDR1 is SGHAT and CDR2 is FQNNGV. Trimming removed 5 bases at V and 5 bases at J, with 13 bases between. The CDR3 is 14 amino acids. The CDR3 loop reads CASSIMAAENIQYF. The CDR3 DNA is TGTGCCAGCAGCATCATGGCGGCAGAAAACATTCAGTACTTC.